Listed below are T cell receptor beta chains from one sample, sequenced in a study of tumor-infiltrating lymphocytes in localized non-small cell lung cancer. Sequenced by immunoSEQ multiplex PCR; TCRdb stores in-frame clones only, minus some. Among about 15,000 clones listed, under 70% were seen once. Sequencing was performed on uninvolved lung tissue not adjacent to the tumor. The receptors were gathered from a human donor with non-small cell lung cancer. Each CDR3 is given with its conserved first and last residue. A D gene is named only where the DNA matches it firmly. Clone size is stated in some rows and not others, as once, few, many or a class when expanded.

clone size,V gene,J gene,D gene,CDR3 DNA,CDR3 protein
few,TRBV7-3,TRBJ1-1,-,TGTGCCAGCAGCTTTTCGTGGGGCACTGAAGCTTTCTTT,CASSFSWGTEAFF
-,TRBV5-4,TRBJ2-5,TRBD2,TGTGCCAGCAGCTCCCGACTAGCGGGTTGGGAGACCCAGTACTTC,CASSSRLAGWETQYF
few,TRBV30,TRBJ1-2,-,TGTGCCTGGAGTGTACCAGAAGGGGATGGCTACACCTTC,CAWSVPEGDGYTF
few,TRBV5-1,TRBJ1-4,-,TGCGCCAGCAGCTTGGTGGGGGTCGGAGGTAATGAAAAACTGTTTTTT,CASSLVGVGGNEKLFF
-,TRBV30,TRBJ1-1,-,TGTGCCTGGAACCTTGGGGCGGTTAGCACTGAAGCTTTCTTT,CAWNLGAVSTEAFF
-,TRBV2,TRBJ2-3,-,TGTGCCAGCAGGGCTTCTCTGAACACAGATACGCAGTATTTT,CASRASLNTDTQYF
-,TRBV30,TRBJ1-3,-,TGTGCCTGGAGTGTGAGGTCAGGGTTTACGGACACCATATATTTT,CAWSVRSGFTDTIYF
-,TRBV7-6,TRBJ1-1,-,TGTGCCAGCAGCTCCGGAGGACGCATGAACACTGAAGCTTTCTTT,CASSSGGRMNTEAFF
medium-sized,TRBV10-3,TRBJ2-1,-,TGTGCCATCAGTGCAAGAGGGAACGACAATGAGCAGTTCTTC,CAISARGNDNEQFF
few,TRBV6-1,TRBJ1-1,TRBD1,TGTGCCAGCAGTGAAAGACAGGGCACTGAAGCTTTCTTT,CASSERQGTEAFF
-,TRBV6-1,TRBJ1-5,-,TGTGCCAGCAGAAGGGGTCTTATCTCGGAGGCCCAGCATTTT,CASRRGLISEAQHF